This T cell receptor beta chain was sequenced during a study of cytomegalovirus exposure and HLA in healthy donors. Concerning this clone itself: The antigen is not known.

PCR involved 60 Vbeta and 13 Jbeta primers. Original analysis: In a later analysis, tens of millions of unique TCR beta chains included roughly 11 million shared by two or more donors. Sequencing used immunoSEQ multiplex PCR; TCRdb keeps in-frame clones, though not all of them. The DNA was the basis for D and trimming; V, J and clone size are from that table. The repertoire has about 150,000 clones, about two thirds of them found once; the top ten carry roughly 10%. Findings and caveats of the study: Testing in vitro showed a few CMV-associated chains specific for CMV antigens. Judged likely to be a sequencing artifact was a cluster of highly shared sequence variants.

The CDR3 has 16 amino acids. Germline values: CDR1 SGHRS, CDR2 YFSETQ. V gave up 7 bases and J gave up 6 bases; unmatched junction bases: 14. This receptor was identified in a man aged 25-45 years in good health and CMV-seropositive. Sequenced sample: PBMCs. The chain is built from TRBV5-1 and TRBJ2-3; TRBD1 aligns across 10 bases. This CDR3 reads CASRDPGTGVNDTQYF. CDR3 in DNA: TGCGCCAGCCGTGACCCCGGGACAGGGGTGAATGATACGCAGTATTTT.